This TCR beta chain originates from a study of vaccination effects on CD4 cells after COVID-19. Across the study: Following the second dose by a median of 72 days, the post-vaccine samples were obtained.

ViraFEST expansion of antigen-specific CD4+ T cells with viral peptide pools preceded sequencing. When nine to ten days of culture had elapsed, CD4+ T cells were isolated. Participants completed two doses of the BNT162b2 or mRNA-1273 vaccine. V shed 3 bases and J shed 8 bases, with 11 bases lying between them. CDR3 length: 13 residues. With respect to this clone: Its specificity is not known.

TCRdb keeps only in-frame clones here, not all; method: immunoSEQ multiplex PCR. The table includes fewer than 25,000 clones, around 70% detected once. The V call is TRBV12-3 or TRBV12-4, the J call TRBJ2-1; D not resolved. This clonotype was obtained from a human donor who received a COVID-19 vaccine. Sequenced material: CD4+ T cells from PBMCs cultured with SARS-CoV-2 spike peptides, taken after COVID-19 vaccination. CDR3 in DNA: TGTGCCAGCAGTTTTGCCTGGATCGATGAGCAGTTCTTC. Its protein is CASSFAWIDEQFF.